The clone carrying this T cell receptor beta chain has only a few counts. Time point described: patch test 3, about 24 weeks after DPC sensitization. Treatment denoted: therapeutic diphenylcyclopropenone sensitization with weekly scalp DPC. The data were taken from a study of human T cells and chemical hapten exposure. TCRdb redid the calling of the RACE reads with MiXCR, one entry per CDR3 protein. The sample records approximately 88,000 distinct CDR3 sequences, roughly 13% being singletons. The CDR3 runs to 11 residues. Germline V lookup: CDR1 SQVTM, CDR2 ANQGSEA. Trimming took 4 bases from V and 14 from J, leaving 15 bases between them.

Sequenced here: whole blood, sampled in connection with sensitization to the hapten diphenylcyclopropenone (DPC). The chain links TRBV29-1 to TRBJ2-1, with D possibly TRBD1 on 5 matching bases. The TCR comes from a woman in her forties or fifties with alopecia areata. Some clones in this sample may be carry-over from other donors' samples. CDR3 sequence (DNA): TGCAGCGTTGGCAGGGCGGATCTGGAGTTCTTC. It specifies CSVGRADLEFF.